One sample yielded the 30 T cell receptor beta chains listed below, sequenced in a study of T cells in localized non-small cell lung cancer. Profiling relied on immunoSEQ multiplex PCR, and the TCRdb table lists in-frame clones only, not all of them. The sample carries under 20,000 clones, about 80% recorded once. Sequencing used peripheral blood, obtained before any cancer treatment. The receptors derive from an older female donor with stage I lung adenocarcinoma.

The chain recombines TRBV5-8 with TRBJ1-1, with 11 bases identical to TRBD1. The CDR3 runs 16 residues. Per germline, CDR1 SGHTS and CDR2 YDEGEE. V was pared by 4 bases and J by 5 bases, with 10 bases of the junction left unmatched. Written as DNA, the CDR3 is TGTGCCAGCAGCCCCAGATATGGGACAGGGGGGACTGAAGCTTTCTTT. Translation gives CASSPRYGTGGTEAFF.

The V gene is TRBV19, the J gene TRBJ2-3; 9 nucleotides agree with TRBD2. The CDR3 has 15 residues. The germline V gene encodes CDR1 LNHDA and CDR2 SQIVND (reference sequence). V shed 6 bases, J shed 1 base, and the junction held 5 bases outside the gene matches. CDR3 region: CASRVASGGTDTQYF. The CDR3 DNA follows: TGTGCCAGTAGAGTCGCTAGCGGGGGCACAGATACGCAGTATTTT.

The table lists this clone with a few counts. The rearrangement joins TRBV18 to TRBJ2-2; TRBD1 matches 8 bases. Trimming took 0 bases from V and 5 from J; bases not matched to a gene: 5. The CDR3 extends over 16 amino acids. Per the germline V gene, CDR1 is KGHSH and CDR2 is LQKENI. This CDR3 is CASSPPSTGGTGELFF. CDR3 DNA sequence: TGTGCCAGCTCACCACCGAGTACAGGGGGGACCGGGGAGCTGTTTTTT.

The rearrangement joins TRBV5-6 to TRBJ2-5, with 10 bases lining up with TRBD2. J was trimmed by 4 bases and V by 4 bases; bases with no gene match: 10. Germline assignment: CDR1 SGHDT and CDR2 YYEEEE. The CDR3 is made up of 16 amino acids. The CDR3 DNA reads TGTGCCAGCAGCCACCAGGCAGCGGGGGGGCGAGAGACCCAGTACTTC. Translating it yields CASSHQAAGGRETQYF.

The chain joins TRBV6-1 to TRBJ2-1; the match to TRBD2 covers 12 bases. V trimming: 1 base; J trimming: 1 base; junction bases outside the gene matches: 8. The CDR3 covers 19 residues. Germline assignment: CDR1 MNHNS and CDR2 SASEGT. Here the CDR3 DNA reads TGTGCCAGCAGTGAAGTCCCGGGACTAGCGGGTTTTTCCTACAATGAGCAGTTCTTC. Encoded protein: CASSEVPGLAGFSYNEQFF.

V usage is TRBV7-6 and J usage is TRBJ1-3; tentative D call: TRBD1 (5 bases). The CDR3 consists of 17 residues. V was shortened by 2 bases and J by 2 bases, with 16 bases between the two germline ends. The germline V gene has CDR1 SGHVS and CDR2 FNYEAQ. The CDR3 loop is CASSLTLGQPTGNTIYF. CDR3 sequence (DNA): TGTGCCAGCAGCTTAACTCTGGGGCAGCCGACTGGAAACACCATATATTTT.

CDR3 nucleotides: TGTGCCAGCAGCCCCCTAGGTAGCGGGGGGGCAGATACGCAGTATTTT. It yields the protein CASSPLGSGGADTQYF. The chain uses TRBV5-6 and TRBJ2-3; 11 bases map to TRBD2. The CDR3 length is 16 residues. The V gene's germline CDR1 is SGHDT and CDR2 YYEEEE. The junction had 8 bases not matched to a gene; V was cut back by 4 bases and J by 4 bases.

The chain links TRBV19 to TRBJ1-5; no definite D call. V lost 6 bases and J 0 bases, leaving 15 bases between the germline ends. From germline, CDR1 is LNHDA and CDR2 SQIVND (reference sequence). The CDR3 extends over 16 amino acids. The CDR3 protein is CASSRNVDNSNQPQHF. CDR3 DNA sequence: TGTGCCAGTAGCCGAAACGTTGATAATAGCAATCAGCCCCAGCATTTT. The full variable domain, with the rest looked up from reference TRBV19 and TRBJ1-5, is DGGITQSPKYLFRKEGQNVTLSCEQNLNHDAMYWYRQDPGQGLRLIYYSQIVNDFQKGDIAEGYSVSREKKESFPLTVTSAQKNPTAFYLCASSRNVDNSNQPQHFGDGTRLSIL.

This chain links TRBV5-1 with TRBJ1-1; the D is unclear. This CDR3 comprises 15 residues. Germline V gives CDR1 SGHRS, CDR2 YFSETQ. Trimming shortened V by 0 bases and J by 0 bases, and 9 bases separated the two germline ends. The CDR3 DNA sequence: TGCGCCAGCAGCTTGGCTGTACAGATGAACACTGAAGCTTTCTTT. Translation gives CASSLAVQMNTEAFF.

The V and J genes are TRBV7-2 and TRBJ2-7; 8 nucleotides match TRBD1. V dropped 6 bases and J dropped 7; count of bases not matched to a gene: 8. The CDR3 extends over 13 amino acids. From germline, CDR1 is SGHTA and CDR2 FQGNSA. CDR3 nucleotides: TGTGCCAGCAGTCTTCAGGGGGCGGAAGAGCAGTACTTC. The encoded protein is CASSLQGAEEQYF. The full variable domain, in which reference TRBV7-2 and TRBJ2-7 provide the parts outside the CDR3, is GAGVSQSPSNKVTEKGKDVELRCDPISGHTALYWYRQSLGQGLEFLIYFQGNSAPDKSGLPSDRFSAERTGGSVSTLTIQRTQQEDSAVYLCASSLQGAEEQYFGPGTRLTVT.

The V call is TRBV27, the J call TRBJ1-1; perhaps TRBD1 as D (6 bases). CDR3 length: 16 residues. V gave up 8 bases and J gave up 1 base, with 20 bases separating them. CDR1 and CDR2 from the germline V gene are MNHEY and SMNVEV (reference sequence). This CDR3 reads CASLTLQGSANTEAFF. CDR3 coding DNA: TGTGCCAGCCTTACCCTACAGGGTTCGGCGAACACTGAAGCTTTCTTT.

V is TRBV27 and J is TRBJ2-1; TRBD1 might be the D (5 bases). This CDR3 spans 15 amino acids. V was trimmed by 6 bases and J by 0 bases, leaving 12 bases between them. Germline V gives CDR1 MNHEY, CDR2 SMNVEV (reference sequence). The CDR3 reads CASRVGLGSYNEQFF. The CDR3 bases are TGTGCCAGCAGAGTGGGGCTCGGCTCCTACAATGAGCAGTTCTTC.

The chain combines TRBV19 with TRBJ1-3; D unresolved. The CDR3 consists of 15 residues. V was pared by 7 bases and J by 0 bases, with 13 bases between. Germline V CDR1 and CDR2: LNHDA, SQIVND (reference sequence). The CDR3 here is CASTLDVTSGNTIYF. The CDR3 coding sequence is TGTGCCAGTACCCTGGACGTAACCTCTGGAAACACCATATATTTT. The whole variable domain, remainder taken from reference TRBV19 and TRBJ1-3, is DGGITQSPKYLFRKEGQNVTLSCEQNLNHDAMYWYRQDPGQGLRLIYYSQIVNDFQKGDIAEGYSVSREKKESFPLTVTSAQKNPTAFYLCASTLDVTSGNTIYFGEGSWLTVV.

This chain links TRBV9 with TRBJ1-2; 12 bases line up with TRBD1. CDR3 length: 15 amino acids. In germline, CDR1 is SGDLS, CDR2 YYNGEE. The trim removed 0 bases at V and 4 bases at J, leaving 1 base unmatched. CDR3 sequence reads: CASSVGDRGLYGYTF. DNA for the CDR3: TGTGCCAGCAGCGTAGGGGACAGGGGGCTCTATGGCTACACCTTC.

V usage is TRBV5-4 and J usage is TRBJ2-2, with D possibly being TRBD1 or TRBD2 (6 bases each). The CDR3 runs 16 residues. Germline CDR1 and CDR2: SGHNT and YYREEE (reference sequence). V lost 0 bases and J lost 4, with 13 bases in between. This CDR3 is CASSLVGGQVTGELFF. Here the CDR3 DNA reads TGTGCCAGCAGCTTGGTGGGGGGCCAAGTCACCGGGGAGCTGTTTTTT.

V usage is TRBV11-2 and J usage is TRBJ2-7; tentatively, D is TRBD1 (6 bases). Germline lookup yields CDR1 SGHAT and CDR2 FQNNGV. Trimming removed 7 bases from V and 4 bases from J, with 14 bases in between. The CDR3 has 13 amino acids. The CDR3 sequence: CASNHRAGYEQYF. Here the CDR3 DNA reads TGTGCCAGCAACCACAGGGCAGGTTACGAGCAGTACTTC.

The rearrangement uses TRBV4-1 and TRBJ2-2; D might be TRBD1 (5 bases). The CDR3 consists of 16 residues. Between the trimmed V and J ends, which lost 1 base and 0 bases, there was a span of 9 bases. The germline gives CDR1 MGHRA, CDR2 YSYEKL. DNA of the CDR3: TGCGCCAGCAGCCAAGCGTCAGGGCCGAACACCGGGGAGCTGTTTTTT. Amino acids: CASSQASGPNTGELFF.

The rearrangement joins TRBV5-1 to TRBJ1-2, with a tentative D call TRBD1 (6 bases). The germline gives CDR1 SGHRS, CDR2 YFSETQ. Trimming shortened V by 4 bases and J by 6 bases, and 10 bases separated the two germline ends. The CDR3 spans 12 residues. CDR3 in DNA: TGCGCCAGCAGCCCAAGGACAGATGGCTACACCTTC. Protein: CASSPRTDGYTF.

The chain uses TRBV7-9 and TRBJ2-7; the D gene is possibly TRBD1 (6 bases). The CDR3 is made up of 14 amino acids. Per germline, CDR1 SEHNR and CDR2 FQNEAQ (reference sequence). V dropped 2 bases and J dropped 5 bases, with 13 bases sitting between them. CDR3 amino acids: CASSLRGLYDEQYF. CDR3 sequence (DNA): TGTGCCAGCAGCTTAAGGGGGTTGTATGACGAGCAGTACTTC.

The chain joins TRBV5-1 to TRBJ2-2, with D unresolved. The CDR3 contains 16 residues. Trimming removed 2 bases from V and 2 bases from J, with 13 bases in between. Germline V gene lookup returns CDR1 SGHRS and CDR2 YFSETQ. CDR3 residues: CASSFNSGLNTGELFF. CDR3 nucleotides: TGCGCCAGCAGCTTTAATTCGGGCCTAAACACCGGGGAGCTGTTTTTT.

The rearrangement uses TRBV10-3 and TRBJ2-7; D tentatively fits TRBD1 or TRBD2 (6 bases each). The V gene's germline CDR1 is ENHRY and CDR2 SYGVKD. The CDR3 runs to 14 residues. Trimming cost V 4 bases and J 6 bases, with 16 bases left between them. Here the CDR3 DNA reads TGTGCCATCAGTGGACAGGAGCAGGGAGGCGAGCAGTACTTC. Protein: CAISGQEQGGEQYF.

The V gene is TRBV15, the J gene TRBJ1-3; 7 positions match TRBD1. Trimming cost V 1 base and J 0 bases; bases outside gene matches: 0. The CDR3 is 15 amino acids. CDR1 and CDR2 from the germline V gene are LNHNV and YYDKDF (reference sequence). CDR3 DNA: TGTGCCACCAGCAGAGGACAGGGCTCTGGAAACACCATATATTTT. This gives the protein CATSRGQGSGNTIYF.

This chain links TRBV4-1 with TRBJ2-7; 7 nucleotides line up with TRBD1. The CDR3 spans 13 residues. Germline assignment: CDR1 MGHRA and CDR2 YSYEKL. The trim removed 5 bases at V and 7 bases at J, leaving 8 bases unmatched. In DNA, the CDR3 is TGCGCCAGCAGCGACGAACAGGGGTTTGAGCAGTACTTC. Translated, it gives CASSDEQGFEQYF.

This chain joins TRBV6-1 and TRBJ2-5; no clear D. The CDR3 has 14 residues. Trimming stripped 7 bases from V and 8 bases from J, with 20 bases between. Germline CDR1 and CDR2: MNHNS and SASEGT. The CDR3 protein is CASTPDPSIGTQYF. The CDR3 nucleotides read TGTGCCAGCACCCCGGACCCCTCTATAGGAACCCAGTACTTC.

This chain joins TRBV2 and TRBJ1-1, with D hard to call. This CDR3 has 14 residues. From germline, CDR1 is SNHLY and CDR2 FYNNEI. V lost 1 base and J 5 bases, leaving 11 bases between the germline ends. CDR3 protein: CASSEEVVRTEAFF. CDR3 DNA sequence: TGTGCCAGCAGTGAAGAGGTGGTGAGGACTGAAGCTTTCTTT.

This rearrangement joins TRBV6-6 to TRBJ2-5, with D possibly called TRBD1 or TRBD2 (5 bases each). The germline gives CDR1 MNHNY, CDR2 SVGAGI (reference sequence). V lost 5 bases, J lost 1 base, and 8 bases lay in between. The CDR3 runs to 13 residues. The CDR3 coding sequence is TGTGCCAGCAGTAGAGGGGTCCAAGAGACCCAGTACTTC. It encodes CASSRGVQETQYF.

The chain links TRBV7-8 to TRBJ2-5, with TRBD2 matching over 7 bases. The CDR3 totals 15 residues. Germline CDR1 SGHVS, CDR2 FQNEAQ. Germline trimming cut 0 bases from V and 4 bases from J; bases unmatched to any gene: 5. CDR3 in DNA: TGTGCCAGCAGCTTAGCGGTCCAGCGGGGAGAGACCCAGTACTTC. It is translated as CASSLAVQRGETQYF.

The chain has TRBV2 and TRBJ1-4; weak D call: TRBD1 (6 bases). V shed 5 bases and J shed 5 bases, with 15 bases lying between them. The CDR3 is 15 amino acids. Germline-derived CDR1 and CDR2 are SNHLY and FYNNEI. CDR3 bases: TGTGCCAGCAGTTTCGACAGGAGTAACAATGAAAAACTGTTTTTT. Translation: CASSFDRSNNEKLFF.

V gene TRBV30 combines with J gene TRBJ2-3; D not certain. The germline V gene has CDR1 GTSNPN and CDR2 SVGIG (reference sequence). V was shortened by 0 bases and J by 1 base, with 5 bases between the two germline ends. The CDR3 is made up of 13 amino acids. For the CDR3, the DNA is TGTGCCTGGAGTGTACCAGGCACAGATACGCAGTATTTT. Its translation is CAWSVPGTDTQYF.

Comment on this clone: No conserved phenylalanine or tryptophan is present at the end of the CDR3, so a read error is the likely explanation. The DNA is omitted, as the CDR3 cannot be located on it reliably, and the CDR3 follows TCRdb's listing. The chain is built from TRBV6-6 and TRBJ1-2. Germline-derived CDR1 and CDR2 are MNHNY and SVGAGI (reference sequence). The CDR3 sequence runs 15 residues, both termini included. The CDR3: CASSRDQGGRKTYGY.